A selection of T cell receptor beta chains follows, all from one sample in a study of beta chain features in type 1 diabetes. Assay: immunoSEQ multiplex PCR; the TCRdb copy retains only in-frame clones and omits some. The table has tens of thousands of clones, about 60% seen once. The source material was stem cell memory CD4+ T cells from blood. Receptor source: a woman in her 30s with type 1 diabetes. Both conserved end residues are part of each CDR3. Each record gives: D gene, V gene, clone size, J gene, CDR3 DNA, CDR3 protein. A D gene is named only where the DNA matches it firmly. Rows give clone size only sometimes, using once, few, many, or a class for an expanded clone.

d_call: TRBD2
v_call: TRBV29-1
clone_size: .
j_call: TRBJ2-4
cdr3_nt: TGCAGCGCCCGACTAGCGGGAGTTTCGGACATTCAGTACTTC
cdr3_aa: CSARLAGVSDIQYF

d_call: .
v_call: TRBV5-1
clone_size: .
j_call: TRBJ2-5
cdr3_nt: TGCGCCAGCAGCTTACAGGGCCGACAAGAGACCCAGTACTTC
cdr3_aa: CASSLQGRQETQYF

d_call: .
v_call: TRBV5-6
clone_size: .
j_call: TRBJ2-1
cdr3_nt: TGTGCCAGCAGTAAACTAGATGAGCAGTTCTTC
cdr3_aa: CASSKLDEQFF

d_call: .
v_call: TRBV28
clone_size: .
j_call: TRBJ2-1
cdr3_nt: TGTGCCAGCAGCCTCCGGCTAGATAATGAGCAGTTCTTC
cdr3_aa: CASSLRLDNEQFF

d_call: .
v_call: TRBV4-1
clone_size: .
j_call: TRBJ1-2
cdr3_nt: TGCGCCAGCAGCCACCCTCCGTCGGGAGGCGGTCTAAGGAGCTACACCTTC
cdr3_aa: CASSHPPSGGGLRSYTF

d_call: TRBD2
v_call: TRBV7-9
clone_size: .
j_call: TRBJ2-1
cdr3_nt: TGTGCCAGCAGCTTAGATTCGGCTAGCGGGAATGGGAAGCAGTTCTTC
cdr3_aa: CASSLDSASGNGKQFF

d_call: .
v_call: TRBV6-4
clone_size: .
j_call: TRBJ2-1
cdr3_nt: TGTGCCAGCAGTGACTCCTACGGGGGTTACAATGAGCAGTTCTTC
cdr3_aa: CASSDSYGGYNEQFF

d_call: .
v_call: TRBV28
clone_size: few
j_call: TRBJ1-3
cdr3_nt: TGTGCCAGCAGTTTAGTCTTCGGGGGCTCTGGAAACACCATATATTTT
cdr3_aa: CASSLVFGGSGNTIYF

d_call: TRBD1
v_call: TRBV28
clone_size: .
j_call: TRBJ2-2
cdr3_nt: TGTGCCAGCAACGGCAGCGACAGGGTCCCCGGGGAGCTGTTTTTT
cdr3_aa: CASNGSDRVPGELFF

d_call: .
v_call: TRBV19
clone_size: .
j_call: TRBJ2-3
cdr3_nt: TGTGCCAGTAGTTCGGCCGTTCTTAAGCGGAGGGTCACAGATACGCAGTATTTT
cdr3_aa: CASSSAVLKRRVTDTQYF

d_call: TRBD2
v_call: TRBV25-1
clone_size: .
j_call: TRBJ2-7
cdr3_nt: TGTGCTAGCAGTGTAGCGGGAGGTGTCGAGCAGTACTTC
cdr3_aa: CASSVAGGVEQYF

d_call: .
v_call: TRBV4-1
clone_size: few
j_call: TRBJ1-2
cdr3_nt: TGCGCCAGCAGCCATCCTCTGGGGCGGCGACTCTATGGCTACACCTTC
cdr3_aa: CASSHPLGRRLYGYTF

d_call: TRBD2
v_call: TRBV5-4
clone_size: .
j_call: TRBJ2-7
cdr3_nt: TGTGCCAGCAGCTTGCCTCTAGCGGGCTTCTACGAGCAGTACTTC
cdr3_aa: CASSLPLAGFYEQYF

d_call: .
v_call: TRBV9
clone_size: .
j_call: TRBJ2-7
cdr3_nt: TGTGCCAGCAGCGTAGGGGGCCCAACTCCCTACGAGCAGTACTTC
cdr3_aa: CASSVGGPTPYEQYF

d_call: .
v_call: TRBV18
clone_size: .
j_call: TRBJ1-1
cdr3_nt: TGTGCCAGCTCACCCACCGGTGAGAGCACTGAAGCTTTCTTT
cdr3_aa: CASSPTGESTEAFF

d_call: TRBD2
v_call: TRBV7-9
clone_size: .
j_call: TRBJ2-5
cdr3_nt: TGTGCCAGCAGCGCGGGACTAGCGGGAGGAGAGACCCAGTACTTC
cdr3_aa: CASSAGLAGGETQYF

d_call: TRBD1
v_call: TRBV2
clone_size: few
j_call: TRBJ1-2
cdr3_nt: TGTGCCAGCAGTGAAGACAGGGGGATCGGCTACACCTTC
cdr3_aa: CASSEDRGIGYTF

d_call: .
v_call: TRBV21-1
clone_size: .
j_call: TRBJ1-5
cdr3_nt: TGTGCCAGCAGCGACAGACAGGGGGGACAGCCCCAGCATTTT
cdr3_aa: CASSDRQGGQPQHF

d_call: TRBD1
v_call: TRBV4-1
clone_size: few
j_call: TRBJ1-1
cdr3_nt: TGCGCCAGCAGCCAAGTCCTAACGGGACAGGGAGGCACTGAAGCTTTCTTT
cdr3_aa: CASSQVLTGQGGTEAFF

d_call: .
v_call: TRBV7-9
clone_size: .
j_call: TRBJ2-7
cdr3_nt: TGTGCCAGCAGCACCGTAGTAAACTACGAGCAGTACTTC
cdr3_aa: CASSTVVNYEQYF

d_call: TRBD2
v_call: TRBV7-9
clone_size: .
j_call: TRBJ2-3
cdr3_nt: TGTGCCAGCAGCTTAGGAGGCGGGAGCCTGGATACGCAGTATTTT
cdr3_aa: CASSLGGGSLDTQYF

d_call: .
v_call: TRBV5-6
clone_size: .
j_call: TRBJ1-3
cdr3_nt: TGTGCCAGCAGCATAACAGGGACTGGAAACACCATATATTTT
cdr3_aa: CASSITGTGNTIYF

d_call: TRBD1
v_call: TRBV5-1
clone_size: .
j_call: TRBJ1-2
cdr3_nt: TGCGCCAGCAGCCCGGACAGGGGACCCTATGGCTACACCTTC
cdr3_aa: CASSPDRGPYGYTF

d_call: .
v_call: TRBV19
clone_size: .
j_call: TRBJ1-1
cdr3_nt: TGTGCCAGTACCGCTTACGGGAACACTGAAGCTTTCTTT
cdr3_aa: CASTAYGNTEAFF

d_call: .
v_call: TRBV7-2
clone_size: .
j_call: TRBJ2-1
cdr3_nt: TGTGCCAGCAGCTTAGGACTTTCCCTCAATGAGCAGTTCTTC
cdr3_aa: CASSLGLSLNEQFF

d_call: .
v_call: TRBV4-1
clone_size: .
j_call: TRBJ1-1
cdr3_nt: TGCGCCAGCACGGGTGAGCGGGAGTTTCGTGGAGGACGAAACACTGAAGCTTTCTTT
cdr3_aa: CASTGEREFRGGRNTEAFF

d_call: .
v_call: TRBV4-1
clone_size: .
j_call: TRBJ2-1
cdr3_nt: TGCGCCAGCAGCCAAGGCTTCCTACTCTTAACCTCCTACAATGAGCAGTTCTTC
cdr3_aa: CASSQGFLLLTSYNEQFF

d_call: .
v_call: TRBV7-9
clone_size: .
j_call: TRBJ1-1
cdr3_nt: TGTGCCAGCAGCTTCTACGGACAGCCGAACACTGAAGCTTTCTTT
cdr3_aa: CASSFYGQPNTEAFF

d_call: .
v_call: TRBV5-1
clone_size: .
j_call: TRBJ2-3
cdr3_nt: TGCGCCAGCAGCGAGGGCCCATCCGGGGATACGCAGTATTTT
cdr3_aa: CASSEGPSGDTQYF

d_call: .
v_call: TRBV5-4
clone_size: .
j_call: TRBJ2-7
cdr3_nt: TGTGCCAGCAGCTTGGCCAATGCGGAGGGGACCTACGAGCAGTACTTC
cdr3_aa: CASSLANAEGTYEQYF

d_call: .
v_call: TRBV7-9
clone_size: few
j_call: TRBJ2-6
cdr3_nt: TGTGCCAGCAGCTTGCGACAGACTGGGGCCAACGTCCTGACTTTC
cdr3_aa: CASSLRQTGANVLTF

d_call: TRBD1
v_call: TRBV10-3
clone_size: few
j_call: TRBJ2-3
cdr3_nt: TGTGCCATCAGTGAGGAGGGGGCGCGGACAGATACGCAGTATTTT
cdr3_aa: CAISEEGARTDTQYF

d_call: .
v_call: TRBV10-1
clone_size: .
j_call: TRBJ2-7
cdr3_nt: TGCGCCAGCAGTGAGGGAGGGCCATCCTACGAGCAGTACTTC
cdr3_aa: CASSEGGPSYEQYF